The sequence of this TCR beta chain was determined in a study of cytomegalovirus exposure and HLA in healthy donors. Vbeta (60) and Jbeta (13) primers were used in the PCR. The table came from immunoSEQ multiplex PCR; TCRdb's copy has only in-frame clones and leaves some out. This table holds approximately 160,000 clones, about 80% found once. With respect to this clone: Its specificity is not known.

Broader study findings: The study designated about 160 TCR beta chains cytomegalovirus-associated.

The CDR3 has 15 residues. Germline CDR1 reads LNHNV; CDR2 reads YYDKDF (reference sequence). J lost 4 bases, V lost 3 bases, and 3 bases had no gene match. The TCR comes from a woman between 25 and 40 years old in good health and CMV-seropositive. The J gene is TRBJ1-5, the V gene TRBV15; TRBD1 matches at 10 bases. The sample comprised PBMCs. Here the CDR3 DNA reads TGTGCCACCAGCAGCATGGGACAGGGGAATCAGCCCCAGCATTTT. As protein: CATSSMGQGNQPQHF.